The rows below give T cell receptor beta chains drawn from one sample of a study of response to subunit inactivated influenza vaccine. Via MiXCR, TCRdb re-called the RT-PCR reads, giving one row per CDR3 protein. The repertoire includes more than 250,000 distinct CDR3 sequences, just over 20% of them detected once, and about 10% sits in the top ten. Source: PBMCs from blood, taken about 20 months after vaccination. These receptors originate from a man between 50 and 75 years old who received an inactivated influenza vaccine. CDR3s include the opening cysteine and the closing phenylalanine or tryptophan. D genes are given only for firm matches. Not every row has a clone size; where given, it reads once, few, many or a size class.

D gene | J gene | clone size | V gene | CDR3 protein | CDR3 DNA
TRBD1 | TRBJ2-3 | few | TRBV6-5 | CASSYPPGQGGLTDTQYF | TGTGCCAGCAGTTACCCACCGGGACAGGGGGGATTGACAGATACGCAGTATTTT
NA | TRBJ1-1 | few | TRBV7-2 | CASSLVLKMNTEAFF | TGTGCCAGCAGCTTAGTCCTGAAGATGAACACTGAAGCTTTCTTT
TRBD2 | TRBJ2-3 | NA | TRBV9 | CASSVVERGDRTDTQYF | TGTGCCAGCAGCGTAGTTGAGCGGGGGGATCGCACAGATACGCAGTATTTT
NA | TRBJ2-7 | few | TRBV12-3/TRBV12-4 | CASTQDQGISGYEQYF | TGTGCCAGCACCCAAGACCAGGGTATTAGCGGTTACGAGCAGTACTTC
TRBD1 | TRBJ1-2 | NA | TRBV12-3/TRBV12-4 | CASRPGQEDYGYTF | TGTGCCAGCAGACCGGGACAGGAAGACTATGGCTACACCTTC
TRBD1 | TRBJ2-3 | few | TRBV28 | CASSPGGPVTDTQYF | TGTGCCAGCAGTCCAGGGGGCCCGGTCACAGATACGCAGTATTTT
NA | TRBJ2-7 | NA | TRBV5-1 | CASSLEGSSYEQYF | TGCGCCAGCAGCTTGGAAGGTAGCAGCTACGAGCAGTACTTC
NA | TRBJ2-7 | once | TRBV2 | CASSETGGDYEQYF | TGTGCCAGCAGTGAGACAGGAGGTGACTACGAGCAGTACTTC
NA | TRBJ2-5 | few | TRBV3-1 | CASSLLRETQYF | TGTGCCAGCAGCCTACTAAGAGAGACCCAGTACTTC
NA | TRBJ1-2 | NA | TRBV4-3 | CASSQDWTVVYGYTF | TGCGCCAGCAGCCAAGATTGGACAGTTGTCTATGGCTACACCTTC
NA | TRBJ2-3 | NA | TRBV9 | CASSVVGGLSTDTQYF | TGTGCCAGCAGCGTAGTTGGGGGACTCAGCACAGATACGCAGTATTTT
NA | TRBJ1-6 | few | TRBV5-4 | CASSGWPVENSPLHF | TGTGCCAGCAGCGGCTGGCCGGTTGAGAATTCACCCCTCCACTTT
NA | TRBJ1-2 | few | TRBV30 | CAWSDRTPNYGYTF | TGTGCCTGGAGTGACAGGACCCCTAACTATGGCTACACCTTC
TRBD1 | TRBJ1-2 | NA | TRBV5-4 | CASSLTGGVVYTF | TGTGCCAGCAGCCTGACAGGGGGAGTCGTCTACACCTTC
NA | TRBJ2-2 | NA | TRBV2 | CASSEFSIPAGELFF | TGTGCCAGCAGTGAATTCAGTATCCCCGCCGGTGAGCTGTTTTTT
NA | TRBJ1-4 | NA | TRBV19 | CASTYGGGNEKLFF | TGTGCCAGCACGTACGGGGGAGGCAATGAAAAACTGTTTTTT
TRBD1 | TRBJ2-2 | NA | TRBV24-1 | CATGQGKSGELFF | TGTGCCACCGGACAGGGCAAGTCCGGGGAGCTGTTTTTT
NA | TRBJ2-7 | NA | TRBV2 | CASLRGSYEQYF | TGTGCCAGCTTGCGGGGCTCCTACGAGCAGTACTTC
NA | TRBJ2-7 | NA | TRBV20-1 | CSARRAGLSYEQYF | TGCAGTGCTAGGCGTGCGGGACTCTCCTACGAGCAGTACTTC
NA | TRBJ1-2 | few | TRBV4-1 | CASSPAASDYGYTF | TGCGCCAGCAGCCCAGCGGCTAGTGATTATGGCTACACCTTC
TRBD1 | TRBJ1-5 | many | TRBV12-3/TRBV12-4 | CASSLGRGHDQPQHF | TGTGCCAGCAGCTTGGGCAGGGGGCACGATCAGCCCCAGCATTTT
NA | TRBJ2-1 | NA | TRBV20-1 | CSAAPHYNEQFF | TGCAGTGCCGCGCCACACTACAATGAGCAGTTCTTC
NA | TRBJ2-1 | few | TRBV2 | CASSGGTGRNEQFF | TGTGCCAGCAGTGGTGGTACCGGGAGAAATGAGCAGTTCTTC
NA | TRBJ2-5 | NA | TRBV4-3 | CASSQERRRGVTQYF | TGCGCCAGCAGCCAAGAAAGGCGCAGGGGGGTTACCCAGTACTTC
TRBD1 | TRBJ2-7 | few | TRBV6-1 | CASGETGAYEQYF | TGTGCCAGCGGGGAGACAGGGGCCTACGAGCAGTACTTC
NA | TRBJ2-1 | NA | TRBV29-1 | CSAAYLAPNEQFF | TGCAGCGCCGCATATCTAGCGCCCAATGAGCAGTTCTTC
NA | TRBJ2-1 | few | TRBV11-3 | CASSLKGASSYNEQFF | TGTGCCAGCAGCTTAAAGGGTGCGAGCTCCTACAATGAGCAGTTCTTC
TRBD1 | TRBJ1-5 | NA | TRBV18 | CASSPTARQGNQPQHF | TGTGCCAGCTCACCCACCGCAAGACAGGGGAATCAGCCCCAGCATTTT
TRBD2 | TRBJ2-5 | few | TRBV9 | CASGTRLAGEQETQYF | TGTGCCAGCGGCACTCGACTAGCGGGAGAACAAGAGACCCAGTACTTC
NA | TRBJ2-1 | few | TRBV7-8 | CASTPTGTTYYNEQFF | TGTGCCAGCACCCCCACCGGGACAACATACTACAATGAGCAGTTCTTC
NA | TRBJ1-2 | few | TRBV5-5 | CASSLETGPSGYTF | TGTGCCAGCAGCTTGGAAACAGGCCCGAGTGGCTACACCTTC
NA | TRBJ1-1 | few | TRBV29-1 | CSVGPLLYRRTEAFF | TGCAGCGTTGGACCCTTGTTATACCGAAGGACTGAAGCTTTCTTT
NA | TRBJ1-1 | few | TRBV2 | CASSERRRAVEAFF | TGTGCCAGCAGTGAACGGCGTAGGGCGGTTGAAGCTTTCTTT
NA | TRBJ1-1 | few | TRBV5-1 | CASSLGWDDTEAFF | TGCGCCAGCAGCTTGGGGTGGGATGACACTGAAGCTTTCTTT
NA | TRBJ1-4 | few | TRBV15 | CATSVDPGRNNEKLFF | TGTGCCACCAGCGTCGACCCAGGACGGAACAATGAAAAACTGTTTTTT
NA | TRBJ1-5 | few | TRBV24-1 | CATSDWTPGQPQHF | TGTGCCACCAGTGATTGGACTCCGGGTCAGCCCCAGCATTTT
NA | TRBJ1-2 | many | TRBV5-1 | CASSLVPGITSNYGYTF | TGCGCCAGCAGCTTGGTTCCAGGGATAACTTCTAACTATGGCTACACCTTC
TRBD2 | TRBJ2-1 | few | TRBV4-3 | CASSQARGGYNEQFF | TGCGCCAGCAGCCAAGCGCGGGGGGGTTACAATGAGCAGTTCTTC
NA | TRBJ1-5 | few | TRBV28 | CASSYSFNSNQPQHF | TGTGCCAGCAGTTACAGCTTCAATAGCAATCAGCCCCAGCATTTT
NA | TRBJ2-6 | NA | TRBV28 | CASKTTGPRFKKPNVLTF | TGTGCCAGCAAAACCACAGGGCCCCGATTTAAAAAGCCGAACGTCCTGACTTTC
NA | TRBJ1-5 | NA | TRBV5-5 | CASSPLGGNSDQPQHF | TGTGCCAGCAGCCCCCTGGGTGGGAATAGCGATCAGCCCCAGCATTTT
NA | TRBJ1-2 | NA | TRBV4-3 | CASRQDREYYGYTF | TGCGCCAGCCGCCAAGATAGGGAGTACTATGGCTACACCTTC
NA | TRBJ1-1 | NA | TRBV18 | CASSPADLTPEAFF | TGTGCCAGCTCACCTGCGGACTTAACCCCTGAAGCTTTCTTT
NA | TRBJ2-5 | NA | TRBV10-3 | CAISENSQETQYF | TGTGCCATCAGTGAGAACAGCCAAGAGACCCAGTACTTC
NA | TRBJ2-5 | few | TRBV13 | CASSVLWRGKETQYF | TGTGCCAGCAGCGTTTTGTGGCGGGGTAAGGAGACCCAGTACTTC
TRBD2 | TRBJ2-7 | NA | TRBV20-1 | CSASGAGDYEQYF | TGCAGTGCCTCTGGAGCGGGAGATTACGAGCAGTACTTC
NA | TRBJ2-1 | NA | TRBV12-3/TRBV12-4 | CASSLAPREQFF | TGTGCCAGCAGTTTAGCCCCCCGGGAGCAGTTCTTC
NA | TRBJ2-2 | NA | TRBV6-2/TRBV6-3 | CASQGRKRSTGELFF | TGTGCCAGCCAGGGACGCAAGCGATCGACCGGGGAGCTGTTTTTT
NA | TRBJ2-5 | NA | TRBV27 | CASSLSQGETQYF | TGTGCCAGCAGTTTATCACAGGGCGAGACCCAGTACTTC
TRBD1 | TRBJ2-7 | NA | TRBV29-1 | CSVGTGNEQYF | TGCAGCGTGGGGACAGGGAACGAGCAGTACTTC
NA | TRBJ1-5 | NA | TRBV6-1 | CASGGWMGVSNQPQHF | TGTGCCAGCGGGGGTTGGATGGGAGTGAGCAATCAGCCCCAGCATTTT